This TCR beta chain was obtained from a study of T cells in Graves' hyperthyroidism and ophthalmopathy. Study-wide results and limits: Researchers report that a 13 V-J model separated ophthalmopathy from stable hyperthyroidism. Appearing also in blood were most of the thyroid clonotypes expanded above 0.001.

For this clonotype: The antigen is undetermined.

Amplification of TCR beta CDR3 regions used RNA as the template. The HTBI set primed first-round TCR CDR3 RT-PCR. Each CDR3 protein gets one entry after TCRdb re-called the multiplex PCR reads with MiXCR. The sample includes more than 450,000 distinct CDR3 sequences, less than 15% of them seen just once. Germline loops: CDR1 MNHEY, CDR2 SVGAGI. V shed 2 bases and J 1 base; nucleotides not matched to a gene: 10. This CDR3 comprises 18 residues. Reasons for excluding patients were uncontrolled infection, other autoimmune disease, pregnancy or lactation. Diagnosis relied on clinical symptoms, serum thyroxine and TRAb, thyroid ultrasound and orbital computed tomography.

V gene TRBV6-5 combines with J gene TRBJ2-4, with 8 bases matching TRBD1. The clonotype comes from a middle-aged woman with Graves' hyperthyroidism. The sequenced material came from blood. CDR3 sequence: CASSYGPGQGSAKNIQYF. In DNA form, the CDR3 reads TGTGCCAGCAGTTACGGTCCCGGACAGGGCTCGGCCAAAAACATTCAGTACTTC.